A single sample is the source of the 19 T cell receptor beta chains below, sequenced in a study of CD8+ T cells in alopecia areata. cDNA serving as the sequencing template came from extracted, reverse transcribed RNA. Produced via immunoSEQ multiplex PCR; TCRdb's table is partial and in-frame only. The repertoire has about 170,000 clones, 67% of them found once; the top ten carry approximately 10%. The material was CD8+ T cells sorted from blood, obtained at week 0. The source of these receptors is a human donor with alopecia areata.

This clone was recorded a few times. The rearrangement joins TRBV29-1 to TRBJ2-3, with 8 bases matching TRBD2. Germline V gene sequence: CDR1 SQVTM, CDR2 ANQGSEA. This CDR3 has 14 amino acids. The trim removed 7 bases at V and 2 bases at J, leaving 8 bases unmatched. CDR3 region: CSATGGGLTDTQYF. The DNA for the CDR3 is TGCAGCGCAACCGGCGGGGGGCTCACAGATACGCAGTATTTT.

The genes are TRBV7-2 and TRBJ2-1, with D maybe TRBD2 (7 bases). The CDR3 covers 15 residues. Germline CDR1 and CDR2: SGHTA and FQGNSA. Deletions cut 5 bases from V and 9 bases from J, with 20 bases between. The DNA of the CDR3 is TGTGCCAGCAGCATCCTTGCGGGGGCCAGGAGTGAGCAGTTCTTC. The encoded protein is CASSILAGARSEQFF.

The chain employs TRBV6-5 and TRBJ2-1; D is unresolved. CDR3 length: 12 amino acids. In germline, CDR1 is MNHEY, CDR2 SVGAGI. Trimming cost V 6 bases and J 7 bases, with 10 bases left between them. CDR3 sequence reads: CASSSPMNEQFF. The CDR3, as DNA: TGTGCCAGCAGCTCCCCCATGAATGAGCAGTTCTTC.

This clone has a handful of counts. The chain recombines TRBV10-3 with TRBJ2-7; 15 bases are a match to TRBD2. V was clipped by 3 bases and J by 5 bases; unmatched bases: 5. The CDR3 runs 16 residues. Germline CDR1 ENHRY, CDR2 SYGVKD. The CDR3 reads CAISDPGLAGGNEQYF. The CDR3 DNA is TGTGCCATCAGTGATCCGGGACTAGCGGGGGGCAACGAGCAGTACTTC.

V usage is TRBV30 and J usage is TRBJ1-1, with D uncertain. Trimming removed 1 base from V and 11 bases from J, with 14 bases in between. CDR1 is GTSNPN and CDR2 is SVGIG in the germline V gene (reference sequence). The CDR3 extends over 12 amino acids. The CDR3 sequence is CAWSAPPVGAFF. CDR3 bases: TGTGCCTGGAGTGCACCCCCCGTTGGGGCTTTCTTT.

This clone was seen only a few times. V is TRBV25-1 and J is TRBJ2-5; tentative D call: TRBD2 (7 bases). The CDR3 has 14 residues. V shed 3 bases and J shed 5 bases, with 13 bases lying between them. CDR1 is MGHDK and CDR2 is SYGVNS in the germline V gene. Here the CDR3 reads CASSDGGRWETQYF. In nucleotides, the CDR3 is TGTGCCAGCAGTGACGGGGGGCGGTGGGAGACCCAGTACTTC.

V usage is TRBV29-1 and J usage is TRBJ2-7, with a tentative D call TRBD2 (6 bases). The CDR3 loop spans 12 amino acids. CDR1 and CDR2 (germline): SQVTM, ANQGSEA. Trimming took 6 bases from V and 9 from J, leaving 18 bases between them. In nucleotides, the CDR3 is TGCAGCGTCCAGAGACCTCCCGGGGGGCAGTACTTC. The encoded protein is CSVQRPPGGQYF.

The chain is built from TRBV27 and TRBJ1-6; D gene uncertain. The CDR3 is 16 residues long. The germline V and J ends were trimmed by 4 bases and 4 bases, with 14 bases remaining between them. CDR1 MNHEY and CDR2 SMNVEV come from the germline V gene (reference sequence). The chain's CDR3 is CASSSPSGRYNSPLHF. The CDR3 DNA is TGTGCCAGCAGTTCGCCCTCCGGCAGGTATAATTCACCCCTCCACTTT.

This chain uses TRBV7-9 with TRBJ2-5; 10 nucleotides agree with TRBD1. The CDR3 is 16 amino acids. V shed 5 bases, J shed 3 bases, and the junction held 9 bases outside the gene matches. CDR1 and CDR2 from the germline V gene are SEHNR and FQNEAQ (reference sequence). This CDR3 reads CASSQRDRGREETQYF. The CDR3 bases are TGTGCCAGCAGCCAACGGGACAGGGGTCGAGAAGAGACCCAGTACTTC.

This sequence joins TRBV27 and TRBJ2-3, with a tentative D call TRBD2 (5 bases). The length of the CDR3 is 13 residues. In germline, CDR1 is MNHEY, CDR2 SMNVEV (reference sequence). The V end was cut by 7 bases, the J end by 0 bases, with 8 bases between. CDR3 sequence (DNA): TGTGCCAGCACCCGAGGGAGCACAGATACGCAGTATTTT. It is translated as CASTRGSTDTQYF.

This chain uses TRBV5-6 with TRBJ2-5; D may be TRBD1 (6 bases). Germline V CDR1 and CDR2: SGHDT, YYEEEE. V lost 2 bases, J lost 9 bases, and 14 bases lay in between. The CDR3 has 13 residues. DNA of the CDR3: TGTGCCAGCAGCTTCGGGACACCAACGTCCCAGTACTTC. Its protein product is CASSFGTPTSQYF.

This clone turned up a few times. V usage is TRBV7-2 and J usage is TRBJ2-2; TRBD1 matches 7 bases. This CDR3 comprises 16 residues. The germline CDR1 and CDR2 sequences are SGHTA and FQGNSA. V dropped 5 bases and J dropped 1; count of bases not matched to a gene: 7. The CDR3: CASSPSRTGNTGELFF. CDR3 DNA sequence: TGTGCCAGCAGCCCAAGCCGGACAGGGAACACCGGGGAGCTGTTTTTT.

This rearrangement joins TRBV4-1 to TRBJ1-4; 9 positions match TRBD1. Germline V CDR1 and CDR2: MGHRA, YSYEKL. The ends lost 0 bases at V and 8 bases at J; junction bases unmatched: 1. The length of the CDR3 is 14 residues. CDR3 DNA sequence: TGCGCCAGCAGCCAAGAGGGACAGGGCGAAAAACTGTTTTTT. Residues: CASSQEGQGEKLFF.

The rearrangement joins TRBV6-1 to TRBJ2-3; 8 bases are a match to TRBD1. The V gene end was trimmed by 0 bases and the J gene end by 1 base; junction bases not matched to a gene: 0. The CDR3 has 15 residues. The germline V gene encodes CDR1 MNHNS and CDR2 SASEGT. In DNA form, the CDR3 reads TGTGCCAGCAGTGAAGCACAGGGGGGCACAGATACGCAGTATTTT. It translates to CASSEAQGGTDTQYF.

The J gene is TRBJ2-7, the V gene TRBV9, with 10 nucleotides matching TRBD2. This CDR3 is built from 16 residues. Germline CDR1 reads SGDLS; CDR2 reads YYNGEE. V was clipped by 4 bases and J by 5 bases; unmatched bases: 12. The CDR3 spells CASSSRAGGPFDEQYF. The CDR3 DNA follows: TGTGCCAGCAGCTCCAGAGCGGGGGGGCCTTTCGACGAGCAGTACTTC.

The rearrangement links TRBV2 to TRBJ2-1, with 13 bases lining up with TRBD2. V was clipped by 5 bases and J by 0 bases; unmatched bases: 7. From germline, CDR1 is SNHLY and CDR2 FYNNEI. The CDR3 is 18 residues long. Here the CDR3 reads CASSLGLAGFNSYNEQFF. In DNA form, the CDR3 reads TGTGCCAGCAGTTTGGGACTAGCGGGGTTTAACTCCTACAATGAGCAGTTCTTC.

V usage is TRBV27 and J usage is TRBJ1-5; D ambiguous. V dropped 4 bases and J dropped 4 bases, with 8 bases sitting between them. The CDR3 covers 13 residues. Germline CDR1 MNHEY, CDR2 SMNVEV (reference sequence). For the CDR3, the DNA is TGTGCCAGCAGTTCAACTCGGAATCAGCCCCAGCATTTT. Translating gives CASSSTRNQPQHF.

In its sample, this clone was seen a few times. The chain joins TRBV30 to TRBJ2-1; D may be TRBD2 (5 bases). V was pared by 5 bases and J by 3 bases, with 11 bases between. Germline CDR1 GTSNPN, CDR2 SVGIG (reference sequence). There are 13 residues in the CDR3. This CDR3 reads CAWGPGSYNEQFF. In nucleotides, the CDR3 is TGTGCCTGGGGCCCGGGGAGCTACAATGAGCAGTTCTTC.

The J gene is TRBJ1-6, the V gene TRBV5-1, with TRBD1 matching over 10 bases. Germline V gene sequence: CDR1 SGHRS, CDR2 YFSETQ. The trim removed 5 bases at V and 9 bases at J, leaving 8 bases unmatched. CDR3 length equals 15 residues. The CDR3 DNA follows: TGCGCCAGCAGTCTCGGGACAGGGGTGGGTTCACCCCTCCACTTT. Amino acid sequence: CASSLGTGVGSPLHF. Full variable domain (rest looked up from reference TRBV5-1 and TRBJ1-6): KAGVTQTPRYLIKTRGQQVTLSCSPISGHRSVSWYQQTPGQGLQFLFEYFSETQRNKGNFPGRFSGRQFSNSRSEMNVSTLELGDSALYLCASSLGTGVGSPLHFGNGTRLTVT.